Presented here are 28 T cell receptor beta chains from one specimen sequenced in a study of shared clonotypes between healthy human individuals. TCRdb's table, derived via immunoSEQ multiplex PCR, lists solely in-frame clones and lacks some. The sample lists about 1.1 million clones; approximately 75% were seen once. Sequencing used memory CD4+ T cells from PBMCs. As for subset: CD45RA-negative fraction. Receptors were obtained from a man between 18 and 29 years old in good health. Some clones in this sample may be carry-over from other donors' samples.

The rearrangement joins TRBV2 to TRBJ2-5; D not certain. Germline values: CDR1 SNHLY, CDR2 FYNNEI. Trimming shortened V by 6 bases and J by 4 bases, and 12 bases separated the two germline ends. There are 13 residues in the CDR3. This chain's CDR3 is CASRDHLRETQYF. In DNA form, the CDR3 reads TGTGCCAGCAGGGACCACCTGAGAGAGACCCAGTACTTC.

CDR3 amino acids: CSANSNEQFF. CDR3 sequence (DNA): TGCAGCGCAAATTCGAATGAGCAGTTCTTC. The rearrangement links TRBV29-1 to TRBJ2-1, with D hard to call. V shed 7 bases and J shed 7 bases, with 8 bases lying between them. CDR1 and CDR2 from the germline V gene are SQVTM and ANQGSEA. The CDR3 runs 10 residues.

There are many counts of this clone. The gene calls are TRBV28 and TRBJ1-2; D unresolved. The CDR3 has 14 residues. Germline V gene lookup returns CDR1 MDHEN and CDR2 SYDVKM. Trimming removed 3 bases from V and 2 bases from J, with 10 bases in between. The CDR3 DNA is TGTGCCAGCAGTTTTGTTCCTTTAAACTATGGCTACACCTTC. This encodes CASSFVPLNYGYTF.

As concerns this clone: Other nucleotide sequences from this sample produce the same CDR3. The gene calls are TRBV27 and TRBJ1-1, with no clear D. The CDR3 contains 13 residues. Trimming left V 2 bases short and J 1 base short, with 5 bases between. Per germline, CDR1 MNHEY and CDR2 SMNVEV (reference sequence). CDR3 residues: CASSLNANTEAFF. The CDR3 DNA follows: TGTGCCAGCAGTTTAAATGCGAACACTGAAGCTTTCTTT.

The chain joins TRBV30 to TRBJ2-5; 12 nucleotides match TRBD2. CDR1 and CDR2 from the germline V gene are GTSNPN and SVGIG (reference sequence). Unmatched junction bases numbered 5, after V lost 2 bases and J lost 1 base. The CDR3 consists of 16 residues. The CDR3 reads CAWSLTSGRSQETQYF. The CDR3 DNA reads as TGTGCCTGGAGTTTAACTAGCGGGAGGTCCCAAGAGACCCAGTACTTC.

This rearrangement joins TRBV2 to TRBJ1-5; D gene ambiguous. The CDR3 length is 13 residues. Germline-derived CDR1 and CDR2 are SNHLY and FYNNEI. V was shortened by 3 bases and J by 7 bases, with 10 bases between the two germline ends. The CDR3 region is CASSDESRQPQHF. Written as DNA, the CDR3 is TGTGCCAGCAGTGATGAGTCAAGACAGCCCCAGCATTTT.

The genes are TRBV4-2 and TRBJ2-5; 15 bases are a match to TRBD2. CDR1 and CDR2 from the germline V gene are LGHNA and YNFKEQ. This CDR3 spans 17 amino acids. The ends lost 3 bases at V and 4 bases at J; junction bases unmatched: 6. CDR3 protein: CASSHPGTSGGPETQYF. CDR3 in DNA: TGTGCCAGCAGCCATCCCGGGACTAGCGGGGGGCCAGAGACCCAGTACTTC.

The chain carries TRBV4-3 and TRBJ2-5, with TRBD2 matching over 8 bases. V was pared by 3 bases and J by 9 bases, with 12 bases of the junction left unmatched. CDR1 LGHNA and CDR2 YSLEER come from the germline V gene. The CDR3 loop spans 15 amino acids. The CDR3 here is CASSQHRGAGEAQYF. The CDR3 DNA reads TGCGCCAGCAGCCAGCACCGGGGAGCGGGGGAGGCCCAGTACTTC.

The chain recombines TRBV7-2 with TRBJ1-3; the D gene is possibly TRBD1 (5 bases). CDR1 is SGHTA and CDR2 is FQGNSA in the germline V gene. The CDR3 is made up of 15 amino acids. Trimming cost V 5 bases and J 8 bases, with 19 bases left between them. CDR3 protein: CASSLLVDVGDTIYF. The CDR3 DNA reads TGTGCCAGCAGCCTACTGGTCGATGTGGGGGACACCATATATTTT.

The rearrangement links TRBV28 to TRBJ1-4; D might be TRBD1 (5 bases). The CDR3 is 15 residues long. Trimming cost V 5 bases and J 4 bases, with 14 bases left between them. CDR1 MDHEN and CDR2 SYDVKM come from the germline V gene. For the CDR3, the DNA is TGTGCCAGCAGTACCCCAGGGTTGGTTAATGAAAAACTGTTTTTT. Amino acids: CASSTPGLVNEKLFF.

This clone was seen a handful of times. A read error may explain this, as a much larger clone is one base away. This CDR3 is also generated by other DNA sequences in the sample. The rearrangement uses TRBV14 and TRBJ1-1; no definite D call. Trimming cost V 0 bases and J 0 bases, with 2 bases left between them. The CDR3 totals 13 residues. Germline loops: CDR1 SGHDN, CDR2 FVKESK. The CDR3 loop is CASSQDLNTEAFF. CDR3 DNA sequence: TGTGCCAGCAGCCAAGACCTGAACACTGAAGCTTTCTTT.

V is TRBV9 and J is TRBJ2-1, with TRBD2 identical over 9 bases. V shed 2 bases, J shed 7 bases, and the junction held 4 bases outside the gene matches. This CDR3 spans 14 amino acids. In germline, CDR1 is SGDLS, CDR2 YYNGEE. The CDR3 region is CASSVAGGRNEQFF. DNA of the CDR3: TGTGCCAGCAGCGTTGCGGGAGGGAGGAATGAGCAGTTCTTC.

Written as DNA, the CDR3 is TGTGCCAGCAGTGAATTTAAGGGGGGTCGAGATACGCAGTATTTT. It encodes CASSEFKGGRDTQYF. The gene calls are TRBV2 and TRBJ2-3; the D gene could be TRBD1 or TRBD2 (6 bases each). Germline values: CDR1 SNHLY, CDR2 FYNNEI. The CDR3 has 15 amino acids. With 2 bases removed from V and 5 bases from J, the gap between germline ends came to 14 bases.

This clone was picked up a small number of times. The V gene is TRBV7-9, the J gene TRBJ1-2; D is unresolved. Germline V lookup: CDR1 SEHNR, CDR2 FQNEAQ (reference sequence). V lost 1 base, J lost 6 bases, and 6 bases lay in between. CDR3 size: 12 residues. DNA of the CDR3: TGTGCCAGCAGCTTAGTCCTTCATGGCTACACCTTC. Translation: CASSLVLHGYTF.

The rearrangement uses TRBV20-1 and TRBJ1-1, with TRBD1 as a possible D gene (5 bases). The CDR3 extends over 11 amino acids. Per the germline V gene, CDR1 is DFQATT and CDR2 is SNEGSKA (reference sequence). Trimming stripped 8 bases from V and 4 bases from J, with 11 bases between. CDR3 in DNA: TGCAGTTCAGCTGGGGCCACTGAAGCTTTCTTT. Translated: CSSAGATEAFF.

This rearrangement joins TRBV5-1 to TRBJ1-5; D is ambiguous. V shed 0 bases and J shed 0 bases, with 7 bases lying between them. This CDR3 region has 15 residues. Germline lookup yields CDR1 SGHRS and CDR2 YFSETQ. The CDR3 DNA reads TGCGCCAGCAGCTTGGAATGGGGTAGCAATCAGCCCCAGCATTTT. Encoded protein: CASSLEWGSNQPQHF.

The CDR3 spells CSAGGGYYGYTF. In nucleotides, the CDR3 is TGCAGCGCTGGGGGGGGATACTATGGCTACACCTTC. The J gene is TRBJ1-2, the V gene TRBV29-1; D might be TRBD1 (5 bases). Germline V lookup: CDR1 SQVTM, CDR2 ANQGSEA. V dropped 7 bases and J dropped 3 bases, with 12 bases sitting between them. This CDR3 is 12 amino acids long.

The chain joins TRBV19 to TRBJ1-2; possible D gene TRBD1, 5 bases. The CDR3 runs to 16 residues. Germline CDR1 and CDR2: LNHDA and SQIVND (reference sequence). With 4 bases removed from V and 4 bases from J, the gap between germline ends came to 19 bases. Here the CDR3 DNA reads TGTGCCAGTAGTAGGGCCCCGCAGGGAGGGGCCTATGGCTACACCTTC. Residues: CASSRAPQGGAYGYTF.

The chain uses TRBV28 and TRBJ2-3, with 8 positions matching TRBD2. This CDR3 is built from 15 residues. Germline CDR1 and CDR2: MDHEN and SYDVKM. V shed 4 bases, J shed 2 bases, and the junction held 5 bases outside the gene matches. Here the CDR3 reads CASSSGTRDTDTQYF. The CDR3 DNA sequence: TGTGCCAGCAGTTCAGGGACTAGGGACACAGATACGCAGTATTTT.

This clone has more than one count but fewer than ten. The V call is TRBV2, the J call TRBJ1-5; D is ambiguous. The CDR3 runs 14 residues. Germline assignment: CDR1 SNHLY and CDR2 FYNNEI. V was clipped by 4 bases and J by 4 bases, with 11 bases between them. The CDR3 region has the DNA TGTGCCAGCAGTGTCGGGCGGACTAATCAGCCCCAGCATTTT. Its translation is CASSVGRTNQPQHF.

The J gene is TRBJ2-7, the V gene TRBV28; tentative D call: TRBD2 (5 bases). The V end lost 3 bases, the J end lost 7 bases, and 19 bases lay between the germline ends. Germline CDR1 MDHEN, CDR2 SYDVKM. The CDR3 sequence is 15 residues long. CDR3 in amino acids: CASSLPGLDLVEQYF. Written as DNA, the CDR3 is TGTGCCAGCAGTTTGCCGGGATTAGACCTAGTAGAGCAGTACTTC.

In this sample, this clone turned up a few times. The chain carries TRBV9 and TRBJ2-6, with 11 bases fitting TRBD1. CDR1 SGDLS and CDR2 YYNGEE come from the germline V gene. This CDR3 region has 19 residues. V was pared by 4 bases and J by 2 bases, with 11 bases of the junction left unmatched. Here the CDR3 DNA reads TGTGCCAGCAGCCCTAGCGCCGGGACAGGGGGGGCTGGGGCCAACGTCCTGACTTTC. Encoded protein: CASSPSAGTGGAGANVLTF.

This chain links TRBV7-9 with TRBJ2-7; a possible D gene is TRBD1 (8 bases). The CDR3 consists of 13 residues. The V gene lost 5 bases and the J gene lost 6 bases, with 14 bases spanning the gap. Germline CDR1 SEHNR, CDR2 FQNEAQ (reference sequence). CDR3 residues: CASSRTGRGEQYF. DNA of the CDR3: TGTGCCAGCAGCCGGACAGGGAGGGGCGAGCAGTACTTC.

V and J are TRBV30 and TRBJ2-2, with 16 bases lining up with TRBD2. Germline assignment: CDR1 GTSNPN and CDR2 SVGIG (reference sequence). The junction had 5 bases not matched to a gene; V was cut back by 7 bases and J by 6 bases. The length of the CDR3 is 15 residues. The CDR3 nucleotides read TGTGCCTCGACCGGGACTAGCGGGGGGGCCGGGGAGCTGTTTTTT. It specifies CASTGTSGGAGELFF.

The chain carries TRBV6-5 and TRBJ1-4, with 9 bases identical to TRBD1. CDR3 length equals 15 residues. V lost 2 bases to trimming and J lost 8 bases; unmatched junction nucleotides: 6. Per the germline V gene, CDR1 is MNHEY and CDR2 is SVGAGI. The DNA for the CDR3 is TGTGCCAGCAGTTACGGGGACAGGGAGAACGAAAAACTGTTTTTT. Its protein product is CASSYGDRENEKLFF.

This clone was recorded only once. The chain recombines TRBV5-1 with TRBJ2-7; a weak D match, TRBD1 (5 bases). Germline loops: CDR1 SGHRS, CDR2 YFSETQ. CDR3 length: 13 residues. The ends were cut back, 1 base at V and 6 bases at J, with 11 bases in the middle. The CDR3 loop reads CASSLIDSREQYF. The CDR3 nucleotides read TGCGCCAGCAGCTTGATCGACAGCCGCGAGCAGTACTTC.

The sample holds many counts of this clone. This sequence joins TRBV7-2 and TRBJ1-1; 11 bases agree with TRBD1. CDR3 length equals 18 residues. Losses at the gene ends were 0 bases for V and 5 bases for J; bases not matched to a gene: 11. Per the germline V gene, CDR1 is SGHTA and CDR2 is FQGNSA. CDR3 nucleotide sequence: TGTGCCAGCAGCTTAGCGATTTCGGGACAGGGGGGAAGTACTGAAGCTTTCTTT. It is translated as CASSLAISGQGGSTEAFF.

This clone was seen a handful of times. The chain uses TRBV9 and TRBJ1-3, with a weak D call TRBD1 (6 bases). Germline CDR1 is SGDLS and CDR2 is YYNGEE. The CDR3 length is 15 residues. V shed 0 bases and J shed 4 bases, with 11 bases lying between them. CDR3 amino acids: CASSVDRDPGNTIYF. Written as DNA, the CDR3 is TGTGCCAGCAGCGTAGACAGGGACCCAGGAAACACCATATATTTT.